This T cell receptor (beta chain) was documented in a study of blood T cell repertoires in COVID-19. Using immunoSEQ multiplex PCR, the repertoire was profiled, and TCRdb retains in-frame clones only, with some absent. The sample contains tens of thousands of clones, approximately 80% of which appear only once. The CDR3 length is 18 residues. The germline V gene encodes CDR1 SEHNR and CDR2 FQNEAQ (reference sequence). Trimming removed 5 bases from V and 0 bases from J; junction bases left unmatched: 10. The material sequenced was peripheral blood. The V call is TRBV7-9, the J call TRBJ2-1, with 10 nucleotides matching TRBD2. This TCR came from a man younger than 40 with COVID-19, enrolled during active disease. As DNA, the CDR3 is TGTGCCAGCAGCCCCCGGACTAGCGGAGGTAGCTCCTACAATGAGCAGTTCTTC. Amino acid sequence: CASSPRTSGGSSYNEQFF.